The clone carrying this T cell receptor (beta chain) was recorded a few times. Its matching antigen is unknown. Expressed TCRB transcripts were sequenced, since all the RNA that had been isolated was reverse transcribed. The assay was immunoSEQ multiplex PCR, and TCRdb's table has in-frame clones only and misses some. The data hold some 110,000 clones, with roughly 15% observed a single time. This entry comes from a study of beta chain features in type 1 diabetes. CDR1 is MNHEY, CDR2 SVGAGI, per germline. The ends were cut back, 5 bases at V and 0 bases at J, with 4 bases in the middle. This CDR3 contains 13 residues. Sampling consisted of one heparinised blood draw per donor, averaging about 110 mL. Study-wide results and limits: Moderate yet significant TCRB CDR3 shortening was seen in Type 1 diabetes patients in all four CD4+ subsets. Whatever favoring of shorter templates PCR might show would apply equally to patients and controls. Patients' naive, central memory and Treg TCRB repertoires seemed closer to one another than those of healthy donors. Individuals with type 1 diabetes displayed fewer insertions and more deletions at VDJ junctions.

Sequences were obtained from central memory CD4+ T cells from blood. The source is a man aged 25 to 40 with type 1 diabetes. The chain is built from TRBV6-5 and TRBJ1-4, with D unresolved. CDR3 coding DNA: TGTGCCAGCAGTCCCGCAACTAATGAAAAACTGTTTTTT. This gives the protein CASSPATNEKLFF.